What follows describes a single T cell receptor beta chain. The record originates from a study of cytomegalovirus exposure and HLA in healthy donors. It was with 60 Vbeta and 13 Jbeta primers that the PCR ran. Per the original data handling: A later analysis tallied some 84 million unique TCR beta chains, 9 million to 12 million of them shared. Clones were read by immunoSEQ multiplex PCR, and TCRdb kept only the in-frame ones, dropping some. Clone size and the V and J calls come from that table; the DNA yielded D and trimming. The table shows some 200,000 clones, with around 80% occurring only once. The source is a boy between 2 and 10 years old in good health and CMV-seronegative. Sequencing was performed on PBMCs.

This CDR3 reads CAISIEQGLPKTPQHF. In DNA, the CDR3 is TGTGCCATCAGTATCGAACAGGGTTTACCCAAGACGCCCCAGCATTTT. The chain carries TRBV10-3 and TRBJ1-5; a weak D match, TRBD1 (6 bases). The CDR3 extends over 16 amino acids. Germline lookup yields CDR1 ENHRY and CDR2 SYGVKD. V gave up 5 bases and J gave up 9 bases, with 23 bases separating them.